This TCR beta chain was captured by sequencing in a study of blood T cell repertoires in COVID-19. Looking at the study overall: Acute-phase and convalescent COVID-19 samples originated in the United States, Italy and Spain. In each case, the material was cDNA or gDNA derived from T cells, B-cell-depleted T cells, or PBMCs.

This CDR3 region has 13 residues. Germline CDR1 reads MDHEN; CDR2 reads SYDVKM. V shed 9 bases and J 0 bases; nucleotides not matched to a gene: 3. Per the study methods: Amplifying reference gene primers gave estimates of nucleated cell counts. Produced via immunoSEQ multiplex PCR; TCRdb's table is partial and in-frame only. V, J and clone size derive from that table, while D and trimming were established from the DNA sequence. The table shows 110,000 to 150,000 clones, with 78% occurring only once. Sequenced: peripheral blood. This TCR derives from an older woman with acute or convalescent COVID-19. This chain uses TRBV28 with TRBJ2-3, with TRBD2 matching over 7 bases. The CDR3 here is CASKRGSTDTQYF. The DNA of the CDR3 is TGTGCCAGTAAGCGGGGTAGCACAGATACGCAGTATTTT.